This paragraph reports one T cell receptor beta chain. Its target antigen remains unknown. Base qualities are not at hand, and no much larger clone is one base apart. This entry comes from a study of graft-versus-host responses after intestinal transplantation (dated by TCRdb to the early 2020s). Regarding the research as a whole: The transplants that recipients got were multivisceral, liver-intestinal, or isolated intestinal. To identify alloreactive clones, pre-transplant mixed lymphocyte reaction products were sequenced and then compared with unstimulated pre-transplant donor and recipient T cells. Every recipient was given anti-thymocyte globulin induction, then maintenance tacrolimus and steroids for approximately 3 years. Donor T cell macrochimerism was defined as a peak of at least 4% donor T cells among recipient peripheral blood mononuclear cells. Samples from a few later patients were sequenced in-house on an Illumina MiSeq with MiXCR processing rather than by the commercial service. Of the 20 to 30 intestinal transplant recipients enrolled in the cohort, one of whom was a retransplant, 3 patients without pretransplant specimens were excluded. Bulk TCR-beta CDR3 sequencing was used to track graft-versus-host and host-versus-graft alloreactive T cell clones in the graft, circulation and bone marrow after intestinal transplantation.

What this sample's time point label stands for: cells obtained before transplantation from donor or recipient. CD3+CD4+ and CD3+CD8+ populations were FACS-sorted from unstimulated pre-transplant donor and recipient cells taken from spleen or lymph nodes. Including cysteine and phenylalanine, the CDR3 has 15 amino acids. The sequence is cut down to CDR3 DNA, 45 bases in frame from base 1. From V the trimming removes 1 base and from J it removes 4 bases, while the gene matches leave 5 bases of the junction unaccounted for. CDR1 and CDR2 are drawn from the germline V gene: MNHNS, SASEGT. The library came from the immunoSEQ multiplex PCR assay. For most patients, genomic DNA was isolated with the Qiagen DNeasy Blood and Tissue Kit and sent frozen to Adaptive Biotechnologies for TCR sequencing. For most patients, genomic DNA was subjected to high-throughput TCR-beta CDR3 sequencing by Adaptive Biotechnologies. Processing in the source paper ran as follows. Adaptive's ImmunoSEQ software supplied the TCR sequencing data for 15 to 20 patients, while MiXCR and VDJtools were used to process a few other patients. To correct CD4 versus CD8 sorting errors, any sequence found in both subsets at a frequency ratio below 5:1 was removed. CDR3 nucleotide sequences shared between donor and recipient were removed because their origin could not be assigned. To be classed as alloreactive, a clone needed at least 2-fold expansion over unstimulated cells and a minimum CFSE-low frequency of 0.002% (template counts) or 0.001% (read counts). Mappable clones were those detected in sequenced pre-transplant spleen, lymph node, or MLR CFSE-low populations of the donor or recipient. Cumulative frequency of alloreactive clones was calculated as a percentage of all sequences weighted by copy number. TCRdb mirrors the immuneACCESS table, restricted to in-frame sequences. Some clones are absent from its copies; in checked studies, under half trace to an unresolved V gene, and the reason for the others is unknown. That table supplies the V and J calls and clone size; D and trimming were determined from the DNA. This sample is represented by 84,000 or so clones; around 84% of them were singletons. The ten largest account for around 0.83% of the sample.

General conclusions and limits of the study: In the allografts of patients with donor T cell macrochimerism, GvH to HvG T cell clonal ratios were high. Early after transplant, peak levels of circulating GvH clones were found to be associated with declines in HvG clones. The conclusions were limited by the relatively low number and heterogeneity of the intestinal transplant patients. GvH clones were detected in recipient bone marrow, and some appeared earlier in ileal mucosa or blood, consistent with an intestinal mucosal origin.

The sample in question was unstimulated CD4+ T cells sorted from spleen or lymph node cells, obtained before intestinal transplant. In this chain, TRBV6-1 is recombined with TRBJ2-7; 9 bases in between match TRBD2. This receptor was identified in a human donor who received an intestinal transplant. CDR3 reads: CASSEGTSDLYEQYF. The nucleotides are TGTGCCAGCAGTGAAGGGACTAGCGACCTATACGAGCAGTACTTC.